These T cell receptor beta chains were read from a single sample in a study of blood T cell repertoires in COVID-19. The repertoire was sequenced with immunoSEQ multiplex PCR; TCRdb's copy has only in-frame clones and lacks some. Here the sample spans about 240,000 clones, around four fifths being singletons. Sequenced sample: peripheral blood. The receptor source for this set is a woman aged 55-69 years with active or convalescent COVID-19. Each CDR3 is given with its conserved first and last residue. The D gene is left open where the match is weak. Only part of the rows carry a size: once, few, many, or a class if the clone is expanded.

TRBV3-1/TRBV3-2	-	TRBJ1-5	-	CASSPTLELGGSNQPQHF	TGTGCCAGCAGCCCTACTCTGGAGTTGGGGGGAAGCAATCAGCCCCAGCATTTT
TRBV5-8	TRBD2	TRBJ2-1	-	CASSSARLAGVSYNEQFF	TGTGCCAGCAGCTCAGCACGACTAGCGGGGGTCTCCTACAATGAGCAGTTCTTC
TRBV3-1/TRBV3-2	TRBD1	TRBJ1-2	-	CASSRGTADYGYTF	TGTGCCAGCAGCCGGGGGACAGCCGATTATGGCTACACCTTC
TRBV18	-	TRBJ1-1	-	CASSPYTGITEAFF	TGTGCCAGCTCACCATATACGGGTATCACTGAAGCTTTCTTT
TRBV25-1	TRBD1	TRBJ2-7	-	CASSESGTGGYEQYF	TGTGCCAGCAGTGAATCGGGGACAGGGGGTTACGAGCAGTACTTC
TRBV7-8	TRBD2	TRBJ2-1	once	CASSFGLAGAYNEQFF	TGTGCCAGCAGCTTTGGACTAGCGGGGGCCTACAATGAGCAGTTCTTC
TRBV12-3/TRBV12-4	-	TRBJ1-1	-	CASTLGGRGEAFF	TGTGCCAGCACCCTGGGCGGAAGGGGTGAAGCTTTCTTT
TRBV20-1	-	TRBJ2-3	-	CSASHLAGAGDTQYF	TGCAGTGCCAGTCACCTGGCGGGGGCGGGGGATACGCAGTATTTT
TRBV4-1	TRBD1	TRBJ2-7	few	CASSQGSGGVIEQYF	TGCGCCAGCAGCCAAGGCTCAGGGGGCGTGATCGAGCAGTACTTC
TRBV5-4	TRBD1	TRBJ1-1	few	CASLDRGEGGTEAFF	TGTGCCAGCTTGGACAGGGGAGAAGGCGGCACTGAAGCTTTCTTT
TRBV5-4	TRBD1	TRBJ1-3	-	CASSSGNRGPGNTIYF	TGTGCCAGCAGCTCGGGTAACAGGGGGCCTGGAAACACCATATATTTT